The 3 T cell receptor beta chains below were found in one sample sequenced in a study of blood T cells in healthy people across ages. A second PCR, run for about 7 to 11 cycles, used a sample-barcoded 5' primer plus a J-beta primer mix. TCRdb reprocessed the 5' RACE reads via MiXCR and lists one record per CDR3 protein. The sample contains roughly 800,000 distinct CDR3 sequences, roughly 24% of which appear only once. The same data also contributed to another study, on T cells of mothers and their children.

What was sequenced was blood. The receptors were gathered from a boy aged 5-17 years in good health.

The CDR3 here is CASSSTSGTRGPTDTQYF. The CDR3 DNA is TGTGCCAGCAGCTCGACTAGCGGGACCAGGGGGCCCACAGATACGCAGTATTTT. The V call is TRBV7-9, the J call TRBJ2-3, with 11 nucleotides matching TRBD2. The CDR3 contains 18 residues. The germline V gene has CDR1 SEHNR and CDR2 FQNEAQ (reference sequence). V lost 4 bases to trimming and J lost 2 bases; unmatched junction nucleotides: 11.

V gene TRBV6-6 combines with J gene TRBJ2-7, with D perhaps TRBD1 (6 bases). This CDR3 is built from 13 residues. The germline V and J ends were trimmed by 7 bases and 3 bases, with 13 bases remaining between them. The germline CDR1 and CDR2 sequences are MNHNY and SVGAGI (reference sequence). The CDR3 DNA reads as TGTGCCAGCAACGGCAGGGGAAGCTACGAGCAGTACTTC. It encodes CASNGRGSYEQYF.

The chain couples TRBV6-6 to TRBJ2-5; 10 nucleotides align to TRBD2. J lost 2 bases, V lost 0 bases, and 3 bases had no gene match. This CDR3 region has 16 residues. Germline V CDR1 and CDR2: MNHNY, SVGAGI (reference sequence). The CDR3 DNA reads TGTGCCAGCAGTTACTCCGGGACTAGCGAACAAGAGACCCAGTACTTC. This sequence encodes CASSYSGTSEQETQYF.